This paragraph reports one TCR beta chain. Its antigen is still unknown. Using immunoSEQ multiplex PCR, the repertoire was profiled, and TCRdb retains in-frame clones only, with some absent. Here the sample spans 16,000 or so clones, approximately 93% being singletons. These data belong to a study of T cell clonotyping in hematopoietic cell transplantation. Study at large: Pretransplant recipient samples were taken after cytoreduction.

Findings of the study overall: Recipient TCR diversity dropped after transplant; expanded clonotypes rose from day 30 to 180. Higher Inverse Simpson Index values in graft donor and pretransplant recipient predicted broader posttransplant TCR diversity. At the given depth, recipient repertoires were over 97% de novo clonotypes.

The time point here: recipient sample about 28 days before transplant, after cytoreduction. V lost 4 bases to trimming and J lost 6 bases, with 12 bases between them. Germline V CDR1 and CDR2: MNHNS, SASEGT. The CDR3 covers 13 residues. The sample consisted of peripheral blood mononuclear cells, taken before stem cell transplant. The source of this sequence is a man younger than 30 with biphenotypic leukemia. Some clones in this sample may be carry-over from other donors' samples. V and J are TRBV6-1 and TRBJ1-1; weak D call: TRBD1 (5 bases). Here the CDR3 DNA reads TGTGCCAGCAGTGTTCAGGGCAGCGCTGAAGCTTTCTTT. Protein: CASSVQGSAEAFF.